This TCR beta chain was recovered during a study of T cells in Graves' hyperthyroidism and ophthalmopathy. For the study at large: Once the initial diagnosis was made, peripheral blood was obtained before any treatment.

What was amplified from RNA transcripts were TCR beta CDR3 regions. HTBI primers were employed in a first-round RT-PCR of the TCR CDR3. Each CDR3 protein gets one entry after TCRdb re-called the multiplex PCR reads with MiXCR. The sample records roughly 99,000 distinct CDR3 sequences, roughly 15% being singletons. The study left out patients who had uncontrolled infection, other autoimmune disease, pregnancy or lactation. This clonotype was counted many times. Its antigen is unidentified. Study-level findings and limits: Most thyroid clonotypes that were expanded above 0.001 also turned up in blood. Using 13 V-J features, a model discriminated ophthalmopathy from stable hyperthyroidism.

The CDR3 is made up of 14 amino acids. The germline V gene encodes CDR1 LNHDA and CDR2 SQIVND (reference sequence). V lost 7 bases to trimming and J lost 4 bases; unmatched junction nucleotides: 7. The sequenced sample was blood. The rearrangement links TRBV19 to TRBJ1-3; 7 bases fit TRBD1. The TCR was taken from a woman between 50 and 59 years old with Graves' hyperthyroidism. In nucleotides, the CDR3 is TGTGCCAGTAAACGACAGGGCGACGGAAACACCATATATTTT. Translation: CASKRQGDGNTIYF. The variable domain in full, completed from reference TRBV19 and TRBJ1-3, reads DGGITQSPKYLFRKEGQNVTLSCEQNLNHDAMYWYRQDPGQGLRLIYYSQIVNDFQKGDIAEGYSVSREKKESFPLTVTSAQKNPTAFYLCASKRQGDGNTIYFGEGSWLTVV.